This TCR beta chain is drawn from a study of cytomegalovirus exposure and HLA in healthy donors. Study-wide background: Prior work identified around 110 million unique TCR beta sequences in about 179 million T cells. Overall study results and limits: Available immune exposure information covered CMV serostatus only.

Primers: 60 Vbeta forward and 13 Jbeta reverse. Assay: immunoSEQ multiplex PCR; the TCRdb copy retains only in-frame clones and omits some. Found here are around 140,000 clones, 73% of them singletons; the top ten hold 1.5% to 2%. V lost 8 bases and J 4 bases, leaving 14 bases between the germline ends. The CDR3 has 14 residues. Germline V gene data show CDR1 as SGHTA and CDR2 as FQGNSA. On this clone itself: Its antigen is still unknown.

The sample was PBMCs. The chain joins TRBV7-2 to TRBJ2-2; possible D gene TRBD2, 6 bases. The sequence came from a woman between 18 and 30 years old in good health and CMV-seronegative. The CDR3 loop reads CASQDRRGTGELFF. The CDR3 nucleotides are TGTGCCAGCCAGGATAGGAGGGGCACCGGGGAGCTGTTTTTT. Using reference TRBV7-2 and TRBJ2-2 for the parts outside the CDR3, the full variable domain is GAGVSQSPSNKVTEKGKDVELRCDPISGHTALYWYRQSLGQGLEFLIYFQGNSAPDKSGLPSDRFSAERTGGSVSTLTIQRTQQEDSAVYLCASQDRRGTGELFFGEGSRLTVL.